This T cell receptor beta chain came from a study of cytomegalovirus exposure and HLA in healthy donors (dated by TCRdb to 2015 to 2018). Notes on the research overall: In an earlier analysis of around 540 of the donors, 250 to 300 Gb of sequence data and 90 million to 120 million unique TCR beta sequences from 150 million to 200 million T cells were reported. Roughly 300 gigabases of sequencing data and around 85 million unique TCR sequences made up an early release that covered several hundred HLA-typed donors. The genetic ancestry cluster associated with self-reported Caucasian donors included 81% of the approximately 410 genotyped donors. The aim of the study was to test whether cataloging public T cell receptors could identify signatures of past pathogen exposure. Using immunosequencing, the study profiled T cell repertoires from fewer than 850 subjects and related those repertoires to cytomegalovirus serostatus. A separate validation cohort of 100 to 150 different subjects was used in addition to the roughly 700-subject first cohort. High-throughput TCR immunosequencing, statistical association of individual TCRs with disease status, and machine learning were combined to predict cytomegalovirus infection status. A later analysis re-examined previously published TCR beta repertoires from around 670 donors and added high-resolution HLA genotyping to investigate patterns of TCR occurrence. The later analysis used no new phenotypic data to find candidate immune exposures, relying instead on TCR beta sequences and their occurrence across donors. An earlier analysis of nearly 600 of the donors applied high-throughput TCR beta sequencing to assess whether each TCR beta V gene segment acted as functional or pseudogenic. Alongside the repertoire data, information on donor age, sex, ethnicity and CMV serostatus was compiled. In a later genetic analysis, genome-wide SNP genotypes for 398 of the 666 donors were used, and that subset was treated as a discovery cohort. Every repertoire in the discovery cohort had been generated on one and the same sequencing platform. HLA typing covered class I and class II loci at four-digit resolution. The number of typed donors differed by locus: roughly 629-630 for A, B, C, DRB1 and DQB1; 522 for DQA1; about 600 for DPA1; and around 470 for DPB1. Four or five DR-DQ haplotypes were handled as single units for association and clustering, since linkage in the cohort was strong. Among almost 400 genotyped donors of the cohort, an average of around 240,000 unique TCR beta nucleotide sequences were sequenced per donor, roughly 18% of them non-productive.

Overall study results and their limits: Some IMGT-functional V segments, including TRBV6-2 and TRBV6-3, could not be distinguished by the 87-base-pair reads and were therefore excluded. The cohort was sequenced for TCR beta chains only, and without alpha or paired-chain data the features that could be detected were limited. In vitro tests confirmed that a few of the cytomegalovirus-associated TCR beta chains recognize cytomegalovirus antigens. According to a later genetic analysis, donors in an Asian-associated ancestry cluster had fewer N-insertions in productive TCRs than the approximately 630-donor mean. Most TCR sequences were seen in very few donors, while some public TCRs were found in many individuals. In a later analysis, the rate of TCR association differed among HLA loci, with DRB1 alleles having the most associated TCRs and HLA-C alleles having the fewest. A further reported finding was that TCR beta sequences accurately predicted the HLA-A and HLA-B alleles for most subjects in the first cohort. The authors suggested that the approach could potentially be extended to other disease states and immunological phenotypes. The classifier was reported to diagnose cytomegalovirus status with high specificity and sensitivity in both the original cohort and the validation cohort. For the cohort, immune exposure information was limited to CMV serostatus. In a later genetic analysis, a missense DCLRE1C variant was associated with V-gene and J-gene trimming of TCR beta chains, and the association was replicated in an independent cohort. Because counts were too low, about 15 rarely observed V segments, including chromosome 9 orphons, were left out of the earlier analysis of some 600 of the donors. Because HLA typing was unavailable for some donors at each locus, only the typed subset was used in association tests. Several of the top co-occurrence clusters appeared to be linked to parvovirus B19, influenza, CMV and Epstein-Barr virus, according to a later analysis. In a later analysis, most CMV-associated TCR beta chains were found to appear HLA-restricted, with HLA associations seemingly driven largely by CMV exposure. Broadly in line with IMGT annotations, most TCR beta V segments showed up in productive rearrangements about 87% or about 30% of the time in an earlier analysis of about 500 of the donors. A cluster of highly shared sequence variants was judged likely to represent a technical artifact of the sequencing pipeline. Linkage disequilibrium might explain the correlated functional status among segregating V segments, but an unknown experimental factor could not be ruled out. The study listed 150 to 200 TCR beta chains as associated with cytomegalovirus. When HLA alleles, especially DR and DQ, strongly co-occurred, TCR associations were difficult to assign to individual alleles. In a later analysis, HLA-associated TCR beta chains were found to be more clonally expanded and to have lower generation probabilities than equally common non-associated chains. Specific HLA alleles were associated with 18,000 or so TCR beta sequences at a false discovery rate of 0.05 in a later analysis. Presence/absence analyses assumed roughly uniform sequencing depth across donors, an assumption that may not hold.

The receptor library was made with the immunoSEQ multiplex PCR assay. For the multiplex PCR, a mixture combining 60 forward primers for TCR Vbeta segments and 13 reverse primers for TCR Jbeta segments was used. The CDR3 region of rearranged TCR beta genes was amplified from genomic DNA with a multiplex PCR assay. Amplified TCR beta libraries were sequenced as 87-base-pair reads on the Illumina HiSeq System. Concerning the study's data processing: A later analysis tallied approximately 87 million unique TCR beta chains across the 600 to 700 repertoires, and roughly 11 million of those chains were shared by two or more donors. Raw reads were error-corrected and collapsed into unique sequences by a nearest-neighbor algorithm in which closely related sequences were merged to remove PCR and sequencing errors. V, D and J gene segments were assigned by aligning CDR3 sequences to IMGT reference sequences. Each retained sequence needed at least a six-nucleotide match to both a V gene segment and a J gene segment. Rearrangements were called productive when the CDR3 lacked stop codons and stayed in frame with V and J; all others were non-productive. CDR3 was defined according to IMGT convention as the region running from the second conserved V-encoded cysteine to the conserved J-encoded phenylalanine. Sequences without an unambiguous match to a single V gene segment were excluded from the earlier analysis of about 600 of the donors. An earlier analysis of under 750 of the donors called V segments functional above 56.7% productive rearrangements and segregating when the between-donor standard deviation exceeded 5%. A statistical classification framework was developed to diagnose cytomegalovirus status using the catalog of TCR beta chain sequences. A later analysis assigned V and J genes by comparing TCR nucleotide sequences with IMGT/GENE-DB human TR gene sequences. Using the TCRdist pipeline, a later analysis assigned CDR3 sequences along with most-parsimonious VDJ recombination scenarios. A later analysis defined each TCR beta chain by its CDR3 amino acid sequence plus V-gene family, and excluded reads lacking a unique V-gene family. As a way to deal with suspected cross-contamination and a sequencing artifact, a later analysis dropped more than 500 nucleotide sequences that were highly shared and had low generation probability. In a later analysis, a clonal expansion index was calculated for each public chain from normalized within-repertoire ranks of inferred template counts. In a later analysis, generation probabilities were computed with a VDJ recombination model fitted to out-of-frame rearrangements, and the resulting probabilities were checked against IGoR. In a later analysis, hypergeometric tests were used to score TCR-TCR, TCR-HLA and TCR-CMV co-occurrence, with a repertoire-size bias correction applied to TCR pairs. False discovery rates were estimated in a later analysis by permuting HLA or CMV assignments 20 times. In a later analysis, co-occurring TCRs were grouped using DBSCAN, with TCRdist sequence similarity added in when clustering inside HLA-allele-positive subsets. For co-occurrence clustering, repertoires with fewer than 30,000 or more than 120,000 public chains were excluded, along with about five repertoires with anomalous nucleotide sharing. TCRdb stores this immuneACCESS table with in-frame sequences only. Part of the clones is absent; in the studies checked, under half of the shortfall reflects unresolved V genes, and no reason is known for the rest. Clonal size and the V and J genes are those of that table, whereas D and trimming came from the DNA. Present in this sample are roughly 140,000 clones, around a tenth of which were seen just once. 1.5% to 2% of the sample is held by the ten biggest clonotypes.

This clone was seen only a few times. Its specific antigen is unknown. No per-base quality is available; no much larger clone lies one base away. CDR3 length: 16 amino acids, cysteine to phenylalanine. The sequence is cut down to CDR3 DNA, 48 bases in frame from base 1. The germline V gene (reference sequence) provides CDR1 SGHNT and CDR2 YYREEE. V gives up 4 bases and J gives up 1 base, and the segment between their germline ends measures 18 bases. The cohort was made up of roughly 670 healthy bone marrow donors. At the time of sampling, all cohort members were nominally healthy, though unrecorded immune exposures were likely present. The donor tested CMV seronegative, placing the donor among the approximately 400 seronegative members of the cohort. Every donor gave a peripheral blood sample, and the peripheral blood mononuclear cells from that sample were used for TCR beta sequencing. The Qiagen DNeasy Blood Extraction Kit was used to extract genomic DNA from the blood cell samples.

Sequenced input: PBMCs. This TCR was sampled from a male donor in good health and CMV-seronegative. The chain is made from TRBV5-4 and TRBJ2-7; a weak D assignment points to TRBD2 (5 bases agree). Here is the DNA: TGTGCCAGCAGCGTCTTGGGGTTGCGGGCTTCCTACGAGCAGTACTTC. This codes for CASSVLGLRASYEQYF.